Sequencing of this T cell receptor (beta chain) was carried out in a study of cytomegalovirus exposure and HLA in healthy donors. Findings and limits, study-wide: The classifier, whose performance was assessed in both the original and validation cohorts, reportedly diagnosed cytomegalovirus status with high specificity and sensitivity. Sequencing likely caused a cluster of highly shared sequence variants. A later analysis linked a missense DCLRE1C variant to TCR beta V- and J-gene trimming.

A note on this clone: Its antigen is not identified.

With 60 Vbeta and 13 Jbeta primers, the PCR was carried out. The method was immunoSEQ multiplex PCR; TCRdb's version includes in-frame clones alone and lacks a portion of them. The data hold about 300,000 clones, with more than 80% observed a single time. The germline V gene has CDR1 LNHNV and CDR2 YYDKDF (reference sequence). V shed 1 base and J shed 4 bases, with 11 bases lying between them. This CDR3 spans 15 amino acids. Source material: PBMCs. The clonotype was recovered from a middle-aged man in good health and CMV-seropositive. This chain uses TRBV15 with TRBJ2-1, with no clear D. CDR3 nucleotides: TGTGCCACCAGCAGAGGGCCAGAAAGTTACAATGAGCAGTTCTTC. Protein: CATSRGPESYNEQFF.